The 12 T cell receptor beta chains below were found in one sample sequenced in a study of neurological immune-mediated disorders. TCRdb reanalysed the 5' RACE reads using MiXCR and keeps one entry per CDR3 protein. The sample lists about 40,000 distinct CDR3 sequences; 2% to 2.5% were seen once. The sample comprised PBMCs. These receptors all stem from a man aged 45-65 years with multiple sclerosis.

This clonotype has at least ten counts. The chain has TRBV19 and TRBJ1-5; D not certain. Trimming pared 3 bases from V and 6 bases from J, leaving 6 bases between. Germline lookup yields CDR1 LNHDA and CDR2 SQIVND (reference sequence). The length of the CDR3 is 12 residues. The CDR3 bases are TGTGCCAGTAGTATTTGGCGTCAGCCCCAGCATTTT. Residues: CASSIWRQPQHF.

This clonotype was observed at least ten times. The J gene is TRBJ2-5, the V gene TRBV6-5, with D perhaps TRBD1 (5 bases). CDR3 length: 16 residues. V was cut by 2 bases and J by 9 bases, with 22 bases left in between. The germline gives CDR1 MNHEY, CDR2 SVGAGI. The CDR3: CASSYRTGPQKGAQYF. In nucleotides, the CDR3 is TGTGCCAGCAGTTACCGTACCGGGCCTCAAAAAGGGGCCCAGTACTTC.

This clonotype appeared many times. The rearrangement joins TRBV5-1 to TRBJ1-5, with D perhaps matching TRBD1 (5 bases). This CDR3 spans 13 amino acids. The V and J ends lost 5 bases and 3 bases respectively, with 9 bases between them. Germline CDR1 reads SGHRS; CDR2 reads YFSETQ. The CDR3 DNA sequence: TGCGCCAGCAGAGAGACAGACAATCAGCCCCAGCATTTT. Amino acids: CASRETDNQPQHF.

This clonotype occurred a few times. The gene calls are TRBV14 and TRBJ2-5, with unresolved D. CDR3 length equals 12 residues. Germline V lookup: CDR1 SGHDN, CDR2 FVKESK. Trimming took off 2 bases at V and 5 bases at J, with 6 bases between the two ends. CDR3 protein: CASSQSGETQYF. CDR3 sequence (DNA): TGTGCCAGCAGCCAATCTGGGGAGACCCAGTACTTC.

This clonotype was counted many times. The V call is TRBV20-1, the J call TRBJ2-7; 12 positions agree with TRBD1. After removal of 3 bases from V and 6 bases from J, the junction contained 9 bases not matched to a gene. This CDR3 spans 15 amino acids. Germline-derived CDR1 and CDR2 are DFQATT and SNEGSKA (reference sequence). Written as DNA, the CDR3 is TGCAGTGCTAGCCGACTCGGGACAGGGGGCCTCGAGCAGTACTTC. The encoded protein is CSASRLGTGGLEQYF.

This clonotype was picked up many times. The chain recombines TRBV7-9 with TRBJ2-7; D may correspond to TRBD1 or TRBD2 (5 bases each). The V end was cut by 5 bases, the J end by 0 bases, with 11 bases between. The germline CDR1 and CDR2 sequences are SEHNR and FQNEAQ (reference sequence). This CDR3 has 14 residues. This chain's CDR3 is CASSPRDVSYEQYF. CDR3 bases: TGTGCCAGCAGCCCCCGGGACGTCTCCTACGAGCAGTACTTC.

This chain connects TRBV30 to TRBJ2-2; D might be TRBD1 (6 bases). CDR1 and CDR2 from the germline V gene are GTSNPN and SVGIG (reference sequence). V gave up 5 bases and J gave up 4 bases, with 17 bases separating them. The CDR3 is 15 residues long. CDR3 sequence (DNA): TGTGCCTGGTCGGCAGGGGCCCTCAGCACCGGGGAGCTGTTTTTT. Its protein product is CAWSAGALSTGELFF.

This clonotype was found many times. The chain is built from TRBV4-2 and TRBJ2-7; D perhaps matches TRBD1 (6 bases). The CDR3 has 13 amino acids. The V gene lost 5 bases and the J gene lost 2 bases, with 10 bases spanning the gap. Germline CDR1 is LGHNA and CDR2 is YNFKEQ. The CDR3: CASSIDRTYEQYF. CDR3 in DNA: TGTGCCAGCAGCATCGACAGGACCTACGAGCAGTACTTC.

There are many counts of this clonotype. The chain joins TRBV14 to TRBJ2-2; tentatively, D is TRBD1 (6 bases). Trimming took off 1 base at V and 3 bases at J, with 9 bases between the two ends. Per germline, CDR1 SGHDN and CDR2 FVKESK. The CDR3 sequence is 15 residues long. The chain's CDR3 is CASSQGTGYTGELFF. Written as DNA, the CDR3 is TGTGCCAGCAGCCAAGGAACAGGGTACACCGGGGAGCTGTTTTTT.

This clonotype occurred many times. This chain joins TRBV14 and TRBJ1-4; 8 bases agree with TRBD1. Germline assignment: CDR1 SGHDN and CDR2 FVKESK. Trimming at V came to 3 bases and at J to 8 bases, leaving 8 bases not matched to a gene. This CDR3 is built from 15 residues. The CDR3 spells CASSQTGAGGEKLFF. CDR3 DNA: TGTGCCAGCAGCCAGACAGGGGCTGGAGGAGAAAAACTGTTTTTT.

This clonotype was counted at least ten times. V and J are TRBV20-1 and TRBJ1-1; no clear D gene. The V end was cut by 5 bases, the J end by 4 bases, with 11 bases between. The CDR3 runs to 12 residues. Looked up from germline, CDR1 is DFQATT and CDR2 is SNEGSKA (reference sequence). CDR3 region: CSARREATEAFF. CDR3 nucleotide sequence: TGCAGTGCTCGAAGGGAGGCCACTGAAGCTTTCTTT.

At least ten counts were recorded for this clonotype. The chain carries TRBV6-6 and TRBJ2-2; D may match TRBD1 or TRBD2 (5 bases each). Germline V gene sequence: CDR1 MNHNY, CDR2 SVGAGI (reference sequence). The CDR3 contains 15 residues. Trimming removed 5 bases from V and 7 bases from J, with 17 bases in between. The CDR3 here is CASSKGTAVVGELFF. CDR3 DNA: TGTGCCAGCAGTAAGGGGACCGCGGTGGTCGGGGAGCTGTTTTTT.